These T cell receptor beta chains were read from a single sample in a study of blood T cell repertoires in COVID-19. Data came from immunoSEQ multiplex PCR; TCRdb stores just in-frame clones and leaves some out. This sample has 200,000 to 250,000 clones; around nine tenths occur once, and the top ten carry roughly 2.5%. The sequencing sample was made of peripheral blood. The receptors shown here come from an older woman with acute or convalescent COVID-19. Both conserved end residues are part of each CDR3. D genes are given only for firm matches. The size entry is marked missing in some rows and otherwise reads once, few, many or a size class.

cdr3_nt: TGTGCCAGCAGCCAAGATAGGAGCTCTGGAAACACCATATATTTT
cdr3_aa: CASSQDRSSGNTIYF
j_call: TRBJ1-3
v_call: TRBV14
d_call: .
clone_size: .

cdr3_nt: TGTGCCATCATTCAGACAGCCATGAACACTGAAGCTTTCTTT
cdr3_aa: CAIIQTAMNTEAFF
j_call: TRBJ1-1
v_call: TRBV10-3
d_call: .
clone_size: .

cdr3_nt: TGTGCCAGCTCGCTACTAGCGGGAGACAGAGAGACCCAGTACTTC
cdr3_aa: CASSLLAGDRETQYF
j_call: TRBJ2-5
v_call: TRBV18
d_call: TRBD2
clone_size: .

cdr3_nt: TGTGCCAGCAGCGTAGCTGGACAAAGCAATCAGCCCCAGCATTTT
cdr3_aa: CASSVAGQSNQPQHF
j_call: TRBJ1-5
v_call: TRBV9
d_call: .
clone_size: once

cdr3_nt: TGTGCCAGCAGCTTTGGACTAGCGGGGAATGAGCAGTTCTTC
cdr3_aa: CASSFGLAGNEQFF
j_call: TRBJ2-1
v_call: TRBV11-2
d_call: TRBD2
clone_size: .

cdr3_nt: TGTGCCAGTAGTATACAGTCCCCCTACGAGCAGTACTTC
cdr3_aa: CASSIQSPYEQYF
j_call: TRBJ2-7
v_call: TRBV19
d_call: .
clone_size: .

cdr3_nt: TGTGCCAGCAGTGTTAGCGGGAGGTCTGGAGAGACCCAGTACTTC
cdr3_aa: CASSVSGRSGETQYF
j_call: TRBJ2-5
v_call: TRBV6-4
d_call: TRBD2
clone_size: .

cdr3_nt: TGCGCCAGCAGCCAAGGGTGGGGGGGAGGAGAGACCCAGTACTTC
cdr3_aa: CASSQGWGGGETQYF
j_call: TRBJ2-5
v_call: TRBV4-3
d_call: TRBD2
clone_size: .

cdr3_nt: TGCGCCAGCAGCTTGTCACCGGGACAGGGGGCGGAAGGCTACACCTTC
cdr3_aa: CASSLSPGQGAEGYTF
j_call: TRBJ1-2
v_call: TRBV5-1
d_call: TRBD1
clone_size: .

cdr3_nt: TGTGCCAGCAGCCCCCAGGGACAGCCTCGTCAATCTTCACCCCTCCACTTT
cdr3_aa: CASSPQGQPRQSSPLHF
j_call: TRBJ1-6
v_call: TRBV7-9
d_call: TRBD1
clone_size: .